A single T cell receptor (beta chain) is shown here with its context. This clonotype came up a few times. There are no base qualities to consult, and no much larger clone falls within one base. This sample stems from a study of T cells after yellow fever vaccination (dated by TCRdb to the late 2010s). Regarding the study in general: Libraries from fractions with low cell numbers were prepared with the SMART-Seq v4 Ultra Low Input RNA kit. Blood was collected at multiple timepoints before and after primary and secondary immunization, and bulk PBMC replicates and cell subsets were isolated. To follow T-cell clones before and after both primary and booster YFV17D yellow fever vaccination, bulk TCR alpha and beta repertoires underwent longitudinal sequencing. Two healthy male donors made up the cohort, one aged 18 to 30 years and the other aged 30 to 40 years. General findings and caveats noted by the study authors: After the booster, most clones that had expanded after primary vaccination were detected again (roughly 95% of CD4 and around 88% of CD8), suggesting broad maintenance of memory. Because the study included only a couple of donors, the extent to which the findings can be generalized is limited. The secondary T-cell response was found to be weaker but faster than the primary response, with a peak reached on day 5 rather than on day 15. Computational filtering was needed because FACS-sorted repertoires could contain abundant contaminating clonotypes from the bulk population. A small fraction of clonotypes showed up in both the CD4 and CD8 compartments, probably as a result of convergent recombination.

TCR cDNA was made using 5'RACE template switching, a step that added a universal primer site and unique molecular identifiers. Priming of cDNA synthesis was performed from both the TCR alpha and TCR beta constant segments. Library amplification involved two PCR steps, and the second step added sample barcodes and sequencing adapters. Libraries were sequenced on Illumina HiSeq 2500 (2x100 bp) or NovaSeq (2x150 bp). On the authors' methods: Demultiplexing of reads and collapsing into UMI consensus sequences were performed with MIGEC, and V(D)J alignment was carried out with MiXCR. Using edgeR on replicate PBMC samples, clonotypes were called vaccine-responding if FDR was below 0.01 and the log2 fold change was above 5 up to day 15. CD4 or CD8 identity was assigned to each bulk clonotype according to whether the clonotype was present at higher abundance in the sequenced CD4 repertoire or the sequenced CD8 repertoire. Clonotypes enriched at least 10-fold in dextramer-positive versus dextramer-negative fractions were classed as NS4B-specific, and CD4-biased clonotypes were left out. In TCRdb, the public reads were trimmed at Q25 with fastp and aligned with MiXCR, with productive beta chains retained. Each entry merges the rows of one CDR3 protein and shows their most common DNA and genes. Clone size and V and J calls follow TCRdb, not the original study. Recorded for this sample are some 54,000 distinct CDR3 sequences; 6.6% of them occurred a single time. Roughly 24% of the sample is taken by the ten largest.

This sample's treatment or condition label indicates: live attenuated yellow fever vaccine strain. PBMCs were isolated from peripheral blood using a standard Ficoll-Paque protocol. With anti-CD3 and anti-CD8 staining plus a dextramer loaded with the yellow fever NS4B epitope peptide, the researchers sorted epitope-specific CD8 T cells. RNA was extracted with TriZol from bulk PBMCs, CD4 and CD8 fractions, and dextramer-positive and dextramer-negative fractions. Source: CD8+ T cells not binding an NS4B(214-222) dextramer, sorted from PBMCs, taken roughly 47 days after the first yellow fever vaccination. The sample's cell subset or site label, decoded: NS4B epitope dextramer-negative CD8 T cells. The sequence was obtained from a man younger than 35 who received the YFV17D yellow fever vaccine.

The DNA reads TGTGCCAGCAGCTTACAGATGGGAAAGACTGAAGCTTTCTTT. The translation is CASSLQMGKTEAFF. The sequence links TRBV7-9 to TRBJ1-1, with the D gene not clear enough to name. The CDR3 measures 14 amino acids from cysteine to phenylalanine. Only the CDR3 DNA is retained, 42 bases long and in frame from the first base. For CDR1 and CDR2, the germline V gene (reference sequence) lists SEHNR and FQNEAQ. Trimming costs V 2 bases and J 5 bases, and their ends lie 12 bases apart.